The next 9 T cell receptor beta chains were all read from a single sample in a study of a mutant IDH1 vaccine in newly diagnosed glioma. The data were produced by immunoSEQ multiplex PCR, yet TCRdb's version contains in-frame clones alone and is incomplete. The table lists about 60,000 clones, roughly 79% of them singletons. Time point: week 35, safety follow-up. Doses comprised 300 ug of mutant IDH1 20-mer peptide each, plus topical imiquimod. No antigens are known for them. This specimen consisted of PBMCs, obtained from a glioma patient whose treatment included an IDH1 peptide vaccine. Source of these receptors: a man between 35 and 55 years old with glioma.

The count of this clone is one. The chain has TRBV7-8 and TRBJ2-1, with 9 bases fitting TRBD1. Germline V gives CDR1 SGHVS, CDR2 FQNEAQ. V dropped 2 bases and J dropped 0; count of bases not matched to a gene: 11. The CDR3 sequence is 19 residues long. The CDR3 spells CASSLRDTTGGSSYNEQFF. CDR3 in DNA: TGTGCCAGCAGCTTAAGGGATACGACAGGGGGGAGCTCCTACAATGAGCAGTTCTTC.

This clone was detected a few times. This chain connects TRBV6-5 to TRBJ1-1; no clear D. The CDR3 length is 13 residues. Germline CDR1 reads MNHEY; CDR2 reads SVGAGI. Between the trimmed V and J ends, which lost 6 bases and 4 bases, there was a span of 12 bases. The CDR3 DNA sequence: TGTGCCAGCAGCCTTACAGAGAGCACTGAAGCTTTCTTT. This gives the protein CASSLTESTEAFF.

This clone was found a few times. The V gene is TRBV4-3, the J gene TRBJ1-5; no firm D call. The germline V and J ends were trimmed by 2 bases and 3 bases, with 8 bases remaining between them. Germline CDR1 reads LGHNA; CDR2 reads YSLEER. CDR3 length equals 14 residues. CDR3 region: CASSQQAVNQPQHF. The CDR3 DNA follows: TGCGCCAGCAGCCAACAGGCAGTCAATCAGCCCCAGCATTTT.

The table lists this clone with a count of one. The chain has TRBV2 and TRBJ2-7; TRBD2 matches 11 bases. Germline assignment: CDR1 SNHLY and CDR2 FYNNEI. This CDR3 is built from 16 residues. The junction had 9 bases not matched to a gene; V was cut back by 2 bases and J by 6 bases. This CDR3 reads CASSETTSGGNVEQYF. The CDR3 nucleotides read TGTGCCAGCAGTGAAACCACTAGCGGGGGTAATGTCGAGCAGTACTTC.

V usage is TRBV6-5 and J usage is TRBJ1-4; tentative D call: TRBD1 (6 bases). V lost 7 bases and J 10 bases, leaving 19 bases between the germline ends. The CDR3 totals 14 residues. From germline, CDR1 is MNHEY and CDR2 SVGAGI. The CDR3 bases are TGTGCCAGCAAACCATCCGGACAGTTTGTAAAACTGTTTTTT. Translating gives CASKPSGQFVKLFF.

The count of this clone is one. The V call is TRBV19, the J call TRBJ2-3, with a tentative D call TRBD2 (5 bases). CDR1 is LNHDA, CDR2 SQIVND, per germline (reference sequence). The CDR3 is 13 residues long. V gave up 5 bases and J gave up 4 bases, with 10 bases separating them. CDR3 DNA: TGTGCCAGTAGTCTGATTAGCGCAGATACGCAGTATTTT. Its protein product is CASSLISADTQYF.

The rearrangement links TRBV19 to TRBJ1-2; no reliable D call. V lost 7 bases to trimming and J lost 8 bases, with 14 bases between them. CDR1 is LNHDA, CDR2 SQIVND, per germline (reference sequence). The CDR3 is made up of 12 amino acids. The CDR3 reads CASKERTGGYTF. DNA for the CDR3: TGTGCCAGTAAGGAACGGACGGGAGGCTACACCTTC.

The chain joins TRBV13 to TRBJ2-5; 7 nucleotides line up with TRBD2. The CDR3 covers 15 residues. V dropped 4 bases and J dropped 5; count of bases not matched to a gene: 10. The germline CDR1 and CDR2 sequences are PRHDT and FYEKMQ (reference sequence). The CDR3 nucleotides are TGTGCCAGCAGCTGGGGGAGTGCGGGAGTGGAGACCCAGTACTTC. It codes for CASSWGSAGVETQYF.

This clone appeared a single time. J is TRBJ2-1 and V is TRBV12-5, with a possible D match to TRBD2 (6 bases). CDR1 and CDR2 (germline): LGHNT, FRNRAP. V lost 5 bases to trimming and J lost 1 base, with 15 bases between them. CDR3 length equals 16 residues. The CDR3 DNA reads as TGTGCTAGTGGTACGGGACTTTCCAAATCCTACAATGAGCAGTTCTTC. It codes for CASGTGLSKSYNEQFF.